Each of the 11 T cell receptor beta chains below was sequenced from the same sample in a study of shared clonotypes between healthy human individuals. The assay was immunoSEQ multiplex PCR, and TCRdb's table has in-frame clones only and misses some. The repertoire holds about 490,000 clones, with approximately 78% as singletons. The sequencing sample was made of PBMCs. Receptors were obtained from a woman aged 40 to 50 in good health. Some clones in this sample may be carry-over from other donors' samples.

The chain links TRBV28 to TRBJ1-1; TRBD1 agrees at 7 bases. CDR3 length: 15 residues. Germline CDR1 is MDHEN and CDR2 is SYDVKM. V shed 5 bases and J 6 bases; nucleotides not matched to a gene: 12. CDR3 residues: CASSTRQGVPPEAFF. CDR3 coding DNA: TGTGCCAGCAGTACTCGACAGGGCGTCCCTCCTGAAGCTTTCTTT.

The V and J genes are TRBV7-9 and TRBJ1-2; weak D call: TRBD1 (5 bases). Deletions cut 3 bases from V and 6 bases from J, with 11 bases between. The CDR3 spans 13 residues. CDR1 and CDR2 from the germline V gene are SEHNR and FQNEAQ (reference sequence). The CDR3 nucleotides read TGTGCCAGCAGCTTTAATGCGGGGGATGGCTACACCTTC. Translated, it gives CASSFNAGDGYTF.

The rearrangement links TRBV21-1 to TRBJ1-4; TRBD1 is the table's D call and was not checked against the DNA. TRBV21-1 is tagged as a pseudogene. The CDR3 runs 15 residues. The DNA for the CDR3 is TGTGCCAGCAGCAACCGACAGGGTACTAATGAAAAACTGTTTTTT. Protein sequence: CASSNRQGTNEKLFF.

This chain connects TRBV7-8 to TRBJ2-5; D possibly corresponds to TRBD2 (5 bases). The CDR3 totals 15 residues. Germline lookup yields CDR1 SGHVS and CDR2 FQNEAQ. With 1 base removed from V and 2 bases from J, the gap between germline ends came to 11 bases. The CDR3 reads CASSLGGVRQETQYF. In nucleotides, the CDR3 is TGTGCCAGCAGCTTAGGGGGAGTAAGACAAGAGACCCAGTACTTC. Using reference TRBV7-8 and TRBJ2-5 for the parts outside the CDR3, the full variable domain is GAGVSQSPRYKVAKRGQDVALRCDPISGHVSLFWYQQALGQGPEFLTYFQNEAQLDKSGLPSDRFFAERPEGSVSTLKIQRTQQEDSAVYLCASSLGGVRQETQYFGPGTRLLVL.

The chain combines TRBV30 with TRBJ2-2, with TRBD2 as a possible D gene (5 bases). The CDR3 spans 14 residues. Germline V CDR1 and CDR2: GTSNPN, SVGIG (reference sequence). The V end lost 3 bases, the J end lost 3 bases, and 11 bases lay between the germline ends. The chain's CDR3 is CAWSGNSYTGELFF. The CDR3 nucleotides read TGTGCCTGGAGCGGGAACTCCTACACCGGGGAGCTGTTTTTT. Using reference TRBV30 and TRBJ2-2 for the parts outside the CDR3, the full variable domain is SQTIHQWPATLVQPVGSPLSLECTVEGTSNPNLYWYRQAAGRGLQLLFYSVGIGQISSEVPQNLSASRPQDRQFILSSKKLLLSDSGFYLCAWSGNSYTGELFFGEGSRLTVL.

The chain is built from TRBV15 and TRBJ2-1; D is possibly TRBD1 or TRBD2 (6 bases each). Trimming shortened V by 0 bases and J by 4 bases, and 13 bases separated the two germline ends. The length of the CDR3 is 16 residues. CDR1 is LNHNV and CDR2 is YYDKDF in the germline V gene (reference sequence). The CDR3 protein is CATSRDGAGHYNEQFF. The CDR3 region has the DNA TGTGCCACCAGCAGAGATGGGGCGGGACATTACAATGAGCAGTTCTTC.

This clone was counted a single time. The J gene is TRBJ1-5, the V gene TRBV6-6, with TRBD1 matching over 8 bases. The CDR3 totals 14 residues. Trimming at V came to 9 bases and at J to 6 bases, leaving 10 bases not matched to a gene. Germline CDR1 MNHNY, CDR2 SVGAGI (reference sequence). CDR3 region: CASTGGQGSQPQHF. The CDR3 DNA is TGTGCCAGTACGGGAGGACAGGGAAGTCAGCCCCAGCATTTT.

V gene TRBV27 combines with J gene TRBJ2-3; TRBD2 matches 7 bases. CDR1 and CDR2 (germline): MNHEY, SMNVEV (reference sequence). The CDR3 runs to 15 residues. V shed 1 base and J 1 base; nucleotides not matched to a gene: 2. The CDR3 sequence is CASSLLLAGTDTQYF. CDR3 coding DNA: TGTGCCAGCAGTTTATTGCTAGCGGGCACAGATACGCAGTATTTT.

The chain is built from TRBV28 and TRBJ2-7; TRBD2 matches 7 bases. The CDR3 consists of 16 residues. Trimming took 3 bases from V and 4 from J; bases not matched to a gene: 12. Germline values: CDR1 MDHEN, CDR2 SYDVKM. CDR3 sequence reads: CASSFWTYWREYEQYF. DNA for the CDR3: TGTGCCAGCAGTTTTTGGACTTACTGGCGGGAGTACGAGCAGTACTTC.

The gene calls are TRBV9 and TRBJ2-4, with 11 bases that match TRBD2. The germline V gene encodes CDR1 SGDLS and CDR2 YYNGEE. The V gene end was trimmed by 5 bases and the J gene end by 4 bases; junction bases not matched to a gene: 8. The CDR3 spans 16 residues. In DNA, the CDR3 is TGTGCCAGCAGTCCTGGACTAGCGGGCATGAAAAACATTCAGTACTTC. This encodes CASSPGLAGMKNIQYF.

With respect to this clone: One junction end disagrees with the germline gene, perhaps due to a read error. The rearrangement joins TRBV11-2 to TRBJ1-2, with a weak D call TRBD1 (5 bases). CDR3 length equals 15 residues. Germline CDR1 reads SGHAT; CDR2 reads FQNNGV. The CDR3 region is CANSDFPGTRDGYTF. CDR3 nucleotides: TGTGCCAACAGCGACTTTCCCGGGACGAGGGATGGCTACACCTTC.